The 28 T cell receptor beta chains below come from one sample, sequenced in a study of T-cell reconstitution after alpha-beta-depleted transplantation in children (dated by TCRdb to the mid-2010s). The label giving this sample's treatment or condition can be read as: allogeneic hematopoietic cell transplantation with graft depleted of TCRalphabeta T cells and CD19 B cells. Libraries were built with PCR. The sequencer was an Illumina HiSeq 2500. To normalize quantification of the TCRbeta repertoire, the TCR libraries were built with molecular barcoding that relied on unique molecular identifiers. TCRdb reran the public reads through fastp at Q25 and MiXCR, keeping productive beta chains. CDR3 protein sequences are deduplicated, and each keeps its most common genes and DNA. This sample gives around 180,000 distinct CDR3 sequences in total; over 8.5% of them show up just once. The ten largest account for approximately 13% of the sample.

Here the sequenced sample was PBMCs, taken before TCRalphabeta/CD19-depleted stem cell transplant. The receptors originated from a boy between 2 and 10 years old with acute myeloid leukemia, due to receive a stem cell transplant.

This clonotype was counted ten times or more. The chain recombines TRBV7-9 with TRBJ1-5; 7 nucleotides match TRBD1. The germline V gene encodes CDR1 SEHNR and CDR2 FQNEAQ (reference sequence). This CDR3 spans 13 amino acids. Trimming removed 2 bases from V and 7 bases from J; junction bases left unmatched: 2. DNA for the CDR3: TGTGCCAGCAGCTTAAACAGGGGACAGCCCCAGCATTTT. Translating gives CASSLNRGQPQHF.

This clonotype came up many times. CDR3 bases: TGCGCCAGCAGCCAAGGGCCGGGTACGCAGTATTTT. It encodes CASSQGPGTQYF. V and J are TRBV4-1 and TRBJ2-3, with D unclear. Trimming pared 1 base from V and 8 bases from J, leaving 7 bases between. Germline CDR1 MGHRA, CDR2 YSYEKL. The CDR3 is made up of 12 amino acids.

There are many counts of this clonotype. The chain joins TRBV6-1 to TRBJ2-7; D is unresolved. The CDR3 runs to 13 residues. Germline assignment: CDR1 MNHNS and CDR2 SASEGT. Trimming pared 6 bases from V and 5 bases from J, leaving 14 bases between. The DNA of the CDR3 is TGTGCCAGCAGCAGGACCCGGCTCCACGAGCAGTACTTC. Translated, it gives CASSRTRLHEQYF.

This clonotype has ten or more counts. J is TRBJ2-7 and V is TRBV20-1; no definite D call. Trimming took off 7 bases at V and 3 bases at J, with 19 bases between the two ends. This CDR3 comprises 14 residues. Per the germline V gene, CDR1 is DFQATT and CDR2 is SNEGSKA (reference sequence). This chain's CDR3 is CSVSYELGSYEQYF. The CDR3 nucleotides are TGCAGTGTTAGCTATGAGTTAGGAAGCTACGAGCAGTACTTC.

This clonotype was counted ten times or more. The chain uses TRBV4-1 and TRBJ2-4, with 7 bases aligning to TRBD1. After removal of 5 bases from V and 0 bases from J, the junction contained 10 bases not matched to a gene. There are 17 residues in the CDR3. Looked up from germline, CDR1 is MGHRA and CDR2 is YSYEKL. In DNA form, the CDR3 reads TGCGCCAGCAGCGTCGGACAGGCCCTCCTAGCCAAAAACATTCAGTACTTC. Amino acid sequence: CASSVGQALLAKNIQYF.

This clonotype was counted ten times or more. This chain uses TRBV11-1 with TRBJ2-1; 8 bases agree with TRBD2. J lost 2 bases, V lost 5 bases, and 8 bases had no gene match. CDR1 is SGHAT and CDR2 is FQDESV in the germline V gene (reference sequence). This CDR3 has 16 amino acids. The CDR3 reads CASSPLSSGTYNEQFF. Written as DNA, the CDR3 is TGTGCCAGCAGCCCCCTGAGTAGCGGGACCTACAATGAGCAGTTCTTC.

This clonotype was found many times. This rearrangement joins TRBV7-9 to TRBJ1-3, with TRBD1 matching 9 bases. The V gene end was trimmed by 4 bases and the J gene end by 4 bases; junction bases not matched to a gene: 5. Looked up from germline, CDR1 is SEHNR and CDR2 is FQNEAQ (reference sequence). The CDR3 is 15 residues long. CDR3 sequence reads: CASSSHRGPGNTIYF. The CDR3 DNA follows: TGTGCCAGCAGCTCCCACAGGGGGCCAGGAAACACCATATATTTT.

There are many counts of this clonotype. The chain couples TRBV20-1 to TRBJ1-4, with 7 bases that match TRBD1. Germline loops: CDR1 DFQATT, CDR2 SNEGSKA (reference sequence). J lost 7 bases, V lost 6 bases, and 11 bases had no gene match. The CDR3 totals 14 residues. The CDR3 DNA is TGCAGTGCGGATACAGGGGAGCCGGGTGAAAAACTGTTTTTT. Its translation: CSADTGEPGEKLFF.

This clonotype was seen ten or more times. This chain connects TRBV12-3 or TRBV12-4 to TRBJ2-3, with 8 bases fitting TRBD2. CDR3 size: 15 residues. Unmatched junction bases numbered 6, after V lost 6 bases and J lost 1 base. CDR3 nucleotides: TGTGCCAGCAGACAGACTAGCGCCGGCACAGATACGCAGTATTTT. Translating gives CASRQTSAGTDTQYF.

This clonotype was recorded at least ten times. The chain links TRBV5-7 to TRBJ2-5; 8 nucleotides agree with TRBD1. TRBV5-7 is given ORF status, its function remaining uncertain. The CDR3 is made up of 17 amino acids. The V and J ends lost 4 bases and 5 bases, in that order; junction bases with no gene match: 16. In DNA, the CDR3 is TGTGCCAGCAGCCCCGGGTCAGGGGGCGCCCCGGGGGAGACCCAGTACTTC. Amino acid sequence: CASSPGSGGAPGETQYF.

This clonotype has a count of ten or more. V usage is TRBV7-3 and J usage is TRBJ1-2, with TRBD1 as a possible D gene (5 bases). Trimming removed 0 bases at V and 2 bases at J, with 10 bases between. Germline V gene data show CDR1 as SGHTA and CDR2 as FQGTGA. This CDR3 is 15 amino acids long. The CDR3 DNA is TGTGCCAGCAGCTTAACAGGGGCATTGAACTATGGCTACACCTTC. Its translation is CASSLTGALNYGYTF.

This clonotype was counted at least ten times. The chain is built from TRBV12-3 or TRBV12-4 and TRBJ1-5, with D possibly being TRBD1 (5 bases). V shed 1 base and J shed 0 bases, with 19 bases lying between them. The CDR3 is 19 amino acids. CDR3: CASSLVGPNEVYSNQPQHF. The CDR3 bases are TGTGCCAGCAGTTTAGTGGGGCCCAACGAGGTCTATAGCAATCAGCCCCAGCATTTT.

A word on this clonotype: A read error is possible here, since a much larger clone lies one base away. V and J are TRBV11-1 and TRBJ1-2, with 9 nucleotides matching TRBD1. The CDR3 sequence is 14 residues long. Germline V gene sequence: CDR1 SGHAT, CDR2 FQDESV (reference sequence). V was pared by 3 bases and J by 10 bases, with 9 bases of the junction left unmatched. The CDR3 is CASSLGTGYDDYTF. In nucleotides, the CDR3 is TGTGCCAGCAGCTTGGGGACAGGGTACGATGACTACACCTTC.

As concerns this clonotype: This clone may be a read error of a much larger clone one base away. The rearrangement joins TRBV20-1 to TRBJ2-3; D is unresolved. CDR1 and CDR2 from the germline V gene are DFQATT and SNEGSKA (reference sequence). This CDR3 has 13 amino acids. The V and J ends lost 3 bases and 1 base respectively, with 8 bases between them. The CDR3 here is CSARTRGTDTQYF. CDR3 DNA: TGCAGTGCTAGGACAAGGGGCACAGATACGCAGTATTTT.

This clonotype was seen ten or more times. This chain connects TRBV20-1 to TRBJ2-5; 9 nucleotides match TRBD2. V dropped 8 bases and J dropped 4; count of bases not matched to a gene: 8. The CDR3 length is 13 residues. The germline CDR1 and CDR2 sequences are DFQATT and SNEGSKA (reference sequence). CDR3 sequence (DNA): TGCAGTACCTACAGGACTAGCGCAGAGACCCAGTACTTC. Translated, it gives CSTYRTSAETQYF.

This clonotype was found many times. This chain uses TRBV27 with TRBJ2-3; 14 bases agree with TRBD2. V trimming: 6 bases; J trimming: 1 base; junction bases outside the gene matches: 9. CDR3 length: 18 residues. In germline, CDR1 is MNHEY, CDR2 SMNVEV (reference sequence). CDR3: CASSATSGRAVGTDTQYF. CDR3 in DNA: TGTGCCAGCAGCGCGACTAGCGGGAGGGCCGTGGGCACAGATACGCAGTATTTT.

Many counts were recorded for this clonotype. This chain uses TRBV5-1 with TRBJ1-1; no firm D call. CDR1 SGHRS and CDR2 YFSETQ come from the germline V gene. This CDR3 has 14 amino acids. V was shortened by 0 bases and J by 3 bases, with 9 bases between the two germline ends. DNA for the CDR3: TGCGCCAGCAGCTTGGACCCCGGGGACACTGAAGCTTTCTTT. Amino acid sequence: CASSLDPGDTEAFF.

This clonotype was counted at least ten times. The chain is built from TRBV27 and TRBJ1-1, with D unclear. The V and J ends lost 3 bases and 0 bases respectively, with 14 bases between them. The CDR3 runs 16 residues. Per germline, CDR1 MNHEY and CDR2 SMNVEV (reference sequence). The DNA for the CDR3 is TGTGCCAGCAGTTTCTTTGGTGGCGTTATGAACACTGAAGCTTTCTTT. It yields the protein CASSFFGGVMNTEAFF.

This clonotype has at least ten counts. This chain joins TRBV5-1 and TRBJ2-4, with 7 bases matching TRBD1. V dropped 4 bases and J dropped 15; count of bases not matched to a gene: 13. CDR3 size: 13 residues. CDR1 is SGHRS, CDR2 YFSETQ, per germline. This chain's CDR3 is CASSARDSDSWYF. Written as DNA, the CDR3 is TGCGCCAGCAGCGCCCGGGACAGCGACTCATGGTACTTC.

This clonotype was found many times. The chain has TRBV27 and TRBJ2-1, with D maybe TRBD2 (5 bases). CDR3 length equals 12 residues. Germline-derived CDR1 and CDR2 are MNHEY and SMNVEV (reference sequence). Trimming removed 3 bases at V and 9 bases at J, with 9 bases between. The CDR3 DNA is TGTGCCAGCAGTTTCCGGGGTGGTGAGCAGTTCTTC. Translating gives CASSFRGGEQFF.

As for this clonotype: This may be a read error: a much more frequent sequence differs by one nucleotide. J is TRBJ1-2 and V is TRBV11-2, with a weak D call TRBD1 (6 bases). CDR1 is SGHAT, CDR2 FQNNGV, per germline. CDR3 length: 15 amino acids. The chain's CDR3 is CASSSLRDTHYGDTF. The CDR3, as DNA: TGTGCCAGCAGCTCCCTGCGGGACACTCACTATGGCGACACCTTC.

This clonotype was recorded at least ten times. CDR3 in DNA: TGTGCCAGCAGTTTATCGGGGACAGCTAATGAAAAACTGTTTTTT. As protein: CASSLSGTANEKLFF. The V gene is TRBV28, the J gene TRBJ1-4, with 7 bases identical to TRBD1. In germline, CDR1 is MDHEN, CDR2 SYDVKM. The CDR3 loop spans 15 amino acids. After removal of 1 base from V and 3 bases from J, the junction contained 2 bases not matched to a gene.

In the case of this clonotype: Just one base apart from a much larger clone, this may be a read error. The rearrangement links TRBV2 to TRBJ2-4; D might be TRBD2 (6 bases). This CDR3 spans 15 amino acids. From germline, CDR1 is SNHLY and CDR2 FYNNEI. CDR3 protein: CASRSRDSRGDIQSF. The CDR3 nucleotides are TGTGCCAGTAGATCCCGGGACTCCCGTGGAGACATTCAGTCCTTC.

There are many counts of this clonotype. The chain carries TRBV5-1 and TRBJ2-3; D perhaps matches TRBD1 (6 bases). This CDR3 is 13 amino acids long. V was clipped by 4 bases and J by 2 bases, with 8 bases between them. Germline V lookup: CDR1 SGHRS, CDR2 YFSETQ. The CDR3 bases are TGCGCCAGCAGCCGGGACAACACAGATACGCAGTATTTT. It translates to CASSRDNTDTQYF.

Of note for this clonotype: Given a much more abundant clone one base away, this may be a read error. The genes are TRBV11-1 and TRBJ2-2; 16 bases are a match to TRBD2. This CDR3 contains 20 residues. Germline loops: CDR1 SGHAT, CDR2 FQDESV (reference sequence). The CDR3 loop is CASSFMKPGLAGGPVGEQFF. The CDR3, as DNA: TGTGCCAGCAGCTTCATGAAACCGGGACTAGCGGGGGGGCCAGTCGGGGAGCAGTTTTTT.

The CDR3, as DNA: TGTGCCAGTAGTTTCGAAGCGGGAGTAGAGGAGACCCAGTACTTC. Its protein product is CASSFEAGVEETQYF. This rearrangement joins TRBV19 to TRBJ2-5; 8 bases align to TRBD2. The CDR3 is 15 amino acids. Germline values: CDR1 LNHDA, CDR2 SQIVND (reference sequence). The V and J ends lost 5 bases and 5 bases, in that order; junction bases with no gene match: 10.

This clonotype was detected many times. Here the CDR3 reads CSASGQPNTEAFF. DNA for the CDR3: TGCAGTGCCTCCGGACAGCCAAACACTGAAGCTTTCTTT. This chain links TRBV20-1 with TRBJ1-1; tentative D call: TRBD1 (6 bases). The germline V gene encodes CDR1 DFQATT and CDR2 SNEGSKA (reference sequence). CDR3 size: 13 residues. The V and J ends lost 6 bases and 2 bases respectively, with 13 bases between them.

Ten or more counts support this clonotype. CDR3 amino acids: CASSQGTSRGFDTEAFF. The CDR3 coding sequence is TGTGCCAGCAGCCAAGGGACCTCTAGGGGATTTGACACTGAAGCTTTCTTT. V is TRBV4-2 and J is TRBJ1-1; a weak D match, TRBD1 (5 bases). The CDR3 has 17 amino acids. Germline V gene data show CDR1 as LGHNA and CDR2 as YNFKEQ. The V end lost 1 base, the J end lost 3 bases, and 18 bases lay between the germline ends.